Following are 30 T cell receptor beta chains from one sample sequenced in a study of CD8 T cells in ankylosing spondylitis. Whole-study findings and limits: Ankylosing spondylitis blood seemed to carry a telltale TCR beta motif made of fewer than ten highly homologous variants.

For these receptors, no antigen is known. TCRdb processed the 5' RACE reads anew with MiXCR; each CDR3 protein has one entry. The profile shows under 950,000 distinct CDR3 sequences, around 20% of them singletons. Sequencing was done on a sample of blood, either unsorted or a sorted T cell fraction (not recorded which). These receptors were obtained from a male donor with ankylosing spondylitis.

The chain employs TRBV6-5 and TRBJ2-1; the D gene could be TRBD1 or TRBD2 (6 bases each). V was pared by 0 bases and J by 7 bases, with 16 bases between. The CDR3 loop spans 16 amino acids. CDR1 and CDR2 from the germline V gene are MNHEY and SVGAGI. CDR3 loop: CASSYSWGAKANEQFF. CDR3 nucleotide sequence: TGTGCCAGCAGTTACTCCTGGGGGGCCAAAGCGAATGAGCAGTTCTTC.

The chain recombines TRBV15 with TRBJ2-6, with D unclear. Per the germline V gene, CDR1 is LNHNV and CDR2 is YYDKDF (reference sequence). This CDR3 spans 14 amino acids. The V gene lost 9 bases and the J gene lost 1 base, with 10 bases spanning the gap. The CDR3 loop reads CATKRDSGANVLTF. CDR3 nucleotide sequence: TGTGCCACTAAAAGAGATTCTGGGGCCAACGTCCTGACTTTC.

The chain recombines TRBV29-1 with TRBJ2-1, with 9 bases that match TRBD2. The CDR3 consists of 15 residues. Germline trimming cut 3 bases from V and 1 base from J; bases unmatched to any gene: 4. The germline gives CDR1 SQVTM, CDR2 ANQGSEA. Here the CDR3 reads CSVEYSGGSYNEQFF. The CDR3 region has the DNA TGCAGCGTTGAGTATAGCGGGGGATCCTACAATGAGCAGTTCTTC.

This clonotype was seen only a few times. The chain combines TRBV12-3 or TRBV12-4 with TRBJ2-4; D might be TRBD2 (7 bases). V was cut by 8 bases and J by 0 bases, with 17 bases left in between. CDR3 length: 16 residues. The CDR3 here is CASLPRGGIAKNIQYF. The CDR3, as DNA: TGTGCCAGCCTTCCCAGGGGAGGGATAGCCAAAAACATTCAGTACTTC.

The J gene is TRBJ1-2, the V gene TRBV27; D remains ambiguous. Germline-derived CDR1 and CDR2 are MNHEY and SMNVEV (reference sequence). Between the trimmed V and J ends, which lost 4 bases and 4 bases, there was a span of 16 bases. This CDR3 has 15 residues. CDR3 DNA sequence: TGTGCCAGCAGTTCGTACGCGGCTACCAGCTATGGCTACACCTTC. Translation: CASSSYAATSYGYTF.

The CDR3 reads CASSDSQGYYGYTF. CDR3 coding DNA: TGTGCCAGCAGTGACTCACAGGGTTACTATGGCTACACCTTC. This chain connects TRBV25-1 to TRBJ1-2; a weak D match, TRBD1 (6 bases). From germline, CDR1 is MGHDK and CDR2 SYGVNS. This CDR3 region has 14 residues. Trimming took 3 bases from V and 3 from J, leaving 11 bases between them.

The chain combines TRBV28 with TRBJ2-3; D is uncertain. The germline V gene has CDR1 MDHEN and CDR2 SYDVKM. The CDR3 runs 16 residues. Trimming pared 4 bases from V and 0 bases from J, leaving 14 bases between. The CDR3: CASSSPPYQSTDTQYF. As DNA, the CDR3 is TGTGCCAGCAGTTCCCCCCCGTATCAAAGCACAGATACGCAGTATTTT.

This clonotype was found many times. This rearrangement joins TRBV12-3 or TRBV12-4 to TRBJ2-2; a weak D match, TRBD2 (5 bases). V lost 5 bases and J lost 2, with 12 bases in between. The CDR3 totals 15 residues. In nucleotides, the CDR3 is TGTGCCAGCAGTGCCGGGATTTCAAACACCGGGGAGCTGTTTTTT. Translation gives CASSAGISNTGELFF.

This clonotype was seen only a few times. The rearrangement links TRBV20-1 to TRBJ2-2; TRBD2 matches 11 bases. The CDR3 spans 17 residues. J lost 4 bases, V lost 3 bases, and 10 bases had no gene match. From germline, CDR1 is DFQATT and CDR2 SNEGSKA (reference sequence). CDR3 in amino acids: CSASSVASGRFTGELFF. CDR3 nucleotide sequence: TGCAGTGCTAGCTCCGTGGCTAGCGGGAGGTTCACCGGGGAGCTGTTTTTT.

This clonotype was recorded a few times. V and J are TRBV29-1 and TRBJ2-2; D gene unclear. The V end lost 6 bases, the J end lost 1 base, and 9 bases lay between the germline ends. This CDR3 is built from 13 residues. Per the germline V gene, CDR1 is SQVTM and CDR2 is ANQGSEA. The CDR3 DNA sequence: TGCAGCGTCCTGATGATGAACACCGGGGAGCTGTTTTTT. It encodes CSVLMMNTGELFF.

This rearrangement joins TRBV20-1 to TRBJ2-7; 7 nucleotides align to TRBD2. CDR1 and CDR2 (germline): DFQATT, SNEGSKA (reference sequence). V lost 3 bases to trimming and J lost 4 bases; unmatched junction nucleotides: 9. The CDR3 is 14 residues long. The CDR3 nucleotides read TGCAGTGCTAGGGGGGGAGGGACCCTTTACGAGCAGTACTTC. Protein: CSARGGGTLYEQYF.

This clonotype was detected a few times. V and J are TRBV4-1 and TRBJ2-3; no clear D gene. The length of the CDR3 is 15 residues. Trimming removed 1 base from V and 6 bases from J, with 14 bases in between. Germline assignment: CDR1 MGHRA and CDR2 YSYEKL. CDR3 sequence: CASSQVGQGLDTQYF. As DNA, the CDR3 is TGCGCCAGCAGCCAAGTTGGTCAAGGGCTTGATACGCAGTATTTT.

The gene calls are TRBV6-5 and TRBJ2-7, with TRBD1 as a possible D gene (6 bases). From germline, CDR1 is MNHEY and CDR2 SVGAGI. This CDR3 spans 15 amino acids. V gave up 6 bases and J gave up 2 bases, with 17 bases separating them. The CDR3 loop reads CASSYRDQGPYEQYF. CDR3 in DNA: TGTGCCAGCAGCTACAGGGATCAAGGGCCCTACGAGCAGTACTTC.

The CDR3 reads CASSPRQYNEKLFF. The CDR3 coding sequence is TGCGCCAGCAGCCCCAGACAGTATAATGAAAAACTGTTTTTT. This rearrangement joins TRBV4-1 to TRBJ1-4, with a tentative D call TRBD1 (5 bases). This CDR3 is built from 14 residues. CDR1 and CDR2 (germline): MGHRA, YSYEKL. V was pared by 4 bases and J by 4 bases, with 10 bases between.

This chain uses TRBV4-3 with TRBJ2-7; perhaps D is TRBD1 or TRBD2 (5 bases each). The CDR3 covers 15 residues. Germline assignment: CDR1 LGHNA and CDR2 YSLEER. Trimming cost V 0 bases and J 3 bases, with 12 bases left between them. The CDR3 spells CASSQDRGYNYEQYF. In DNA, the CDR3 is TGCGCCAGCAGCCAAGACCGGGGCTATAACTACGAGCAGTACTTC.

Note on this clonotype: No conserved phenylalanine or tryptophan is present at the end of the CDR3, so a read error is the likely explanation. DNA of the CDR3: TGTGCCAGCAGTCCCATGGGGAGCTCCTACGAGCAGTACTCC. It specifies CASSPMGSSYEQYS. The rearrangement joins TRBV12-3 or TRBV12-4 to TRBJ2-7; D may be TRBD2 (5 bases). The CDR3 loop spans 14 amino acids. Trimming left V 5 bases short and J 0 bases short, with 11 bases between.

The V gene is TRBV20-1, the J gene TRBJ2-7; 7 bases line up with TRBD2. J gave up 2 bases and V 5 bases, and 9 bases lay outside the gene matches. The CDR3 sequence is 14 residues long. Germline V gene data show CDR1 as DFQATT and CDR2 as SNEGSKA (reference sequence). The CDR3 DNA follows: TGCAGTGCTCACCACTCCGGGACTACCTACGAGCAGTACTTC. This translates into CSAHHSGTTYEQYF.

This clonotype was recorded a few times. Here the CDR3 DNA reads TGCAGTGCTAGACCCCTAGCGGGGAATCAAGAGACCCAGTACTTC. Translated, it gives CSARPLAGNQETQYF. This chain joins TRBV20-1 and TRBJ2-5; 9 nucleotides match TRBD2. After removal of 2 bases from V and 2 bases from J, the junction contained 6 bases not matched to a gene. CDR3 length equals 15 residues. Germline V lookup: CDR1 DFQATT, CDR2 SNEGSKA (reference sequence).

The sample holds a few counts of this clonotype. This chain joins TRBV6-2 or TRBV6-3 and TRBJ2-5; no reliable D call. The V end was cut by 6 bases, the J end by 0 bases, with 17 bases between. The CDR3 extends over 16 amino acids. Germline V gene lookup returns CDR1 MNHEY and CDR2 SVGEGT. The CDR3 DNA reads as TGTGCCAGCAGATCCCCCACCAAAGAGTACCAAGAGACCCAGTACTTC. It yields the protein CASRSPTKEYQETQYF.

J is TRBJ2-2 and V is TRBV27, with unresolved D. V was clipped by 3 bases and J by 5 bases, with 7 bases between them. The CDR3 consists of 13 residues. Germline V lookup: CDR1 MNHEY, CDR2 SMNVEV (reference sequence). CDR3 nucleotide sequence: TGTGCCAGCAGTTTCCAGTGGACCGGGGAGCTGTTTTTT. This encodes CASSFQWTGELFF.

CDR3 residues: CASSLSLANSYEQYF. The CDR3 DNA reads TGTGCCAGCAGCTTAAGCCTAGCGAACTCCTACGAGCAGTACTTC. The chain has TRBV11-2 and TRBJ2-7, with a possible D match to TRBD2 (6 bases). V lost 2 bases, J lost 0 bases, and 11 bases lay in between. CDR1 SGHAT and CDR2 FQNNGV come from the germline V gene. The CDR3 contains 15 residues.

The CDR3 region is CASSLRQWDQPQHF. CDR3 nucleotide sequence: TGTGCCAGCAGTTTAAGGCAGTGGGATCAGCCCCAGCATTTT. V usage is TRBV12-3 or TRBV12-4 and J usage is TRBJ1-5; D gene ambiguous. The CDR3 is made up of 14 amino acids. V was cut by 2 bases and J by 5 bases, with 10 bases left in between.

This clonotype was seen many times. The J gene is TRBJ2-7, the V gene TRBV29-1; 9 bases fit TRBD1. Germline V gene lookup returns CDR1 SQVTM and CDR2 ANQGSEA. The trim removed 5 bases at V and 3 bases at J, leaving 2 bases unmatched. The CDR3 is made up of 12 amino acids. The CDR3 spells CSVRGQGYEQYF. CDR3 DNA: TGCAGCGTTCGGGGACAGGGCTACGAGCAGTACTTC.

The chain joins TRBV7-2 to TRBJ1-6; D is unresolved. There are 14 residues in the CDR3. Germline CDR1 and CDR2: SGHTA and FQGNSA. V shed 0 bases and J shed 7 bases, with 7 bases lying between them. The CDR3 reads CASSLAFLNSPLHF. In DNA, the CDR3 is TGTGCCAGCAGCTTAGCGTTCCTCAATTCACCCCTCCACTTT.

The CDR3 here is CASSLRTVEPYEQYF. The CDR3 region has the DNA TGCGCCAGCAGCCTCAGGACAGTTGAACCCTACGAGCAGTACTTC. The chain couples TRBV5-1 to TRBJ2-7, with a tentative D call TRBD1 (6 bases). V lost 4 bases to trimming and J lost 2 bases, with 16 bases between them. CDR3 length equals 15 residues. The germline gives CDR1 SGHRS, CDR2 YFSETQ.

This clonotype has only a few counts. The chain carries TRBV29-1 and TRBJ1-1; D gene ambiguous. The CDR3 covers 14 residues. In germline, CDR1 is SQVTM, CDR2 ANQGSEA. Trimming left V 4 bases short and J 3 bases short, with 15 bases between. The CDR3 DNA is TGCAGCGTTGTACCGGTAGATCTCTACACTGAAGCTTTCTTT. Translating gives CSVVPVDLYTEAFF.

This chain joins TRBV7-9 and TRBJ2-2; 9 bases are a match to TRBD2. The V segment lost 5 bases and the J segment 3 bases; nucleotides outside the gene matches: 7. The germline V gene has CDR1 SEHNR and CDR2 FQNEAQ (reference sequence). The CDR3 loop spans 16 amino acids. CDR3 nucleotide sequence: TGTGCCAGCAGCCGGGGACTAGCTCTTTACACCGGGGAGCTGTTTTTT. This translates into CASSRGLALYTGELFF.

This clonotype has a count of ten or more. The chain joins TRBV4-3 to TRBJ1-1; TRBD1 matches 7 bases. The CDR3 consists of 15 residues. Germline V gene lookup returns CDR1 LGHNA and CDR2 YSLEER. V lost 0 bases to trimming and J lost 4 bases; unmatched junction nucleotides: 5. The CDR3 here is CASSQEYRGGTEAFF. In nucleotides, the CDR3 is TGCGCCAGCAGCCAAGAATACAGGGGAGGCACTGAAGCTTTCTTT.

This clonotype showed up just a few times. The chain has TRBV6-2 or TRBV6-3 and TRBJ2-5; 11 bases fit TRBD2. The V gene's germline CDR1 is MNHEY and CDR2 SVGEGT. The CDR3 spans 13 residues. After removal of 8 bases from V and 2 bases from J, the junction contained 1 base not matched to a gene. CDR3 loop: CASGTSGQETQYF. CDR3 DNA: TGTGCCAGCGGGACTAGCGGACAAGAGACCCAGTACTTC.

This clonotype has more than one count but fewer than ten. The J gene is TRBJ2-3, the V gene TRBV6-2 or TRBV6-3; D is uncertain. Trimming cost V 2 bases and J 2 bases, with 14 bases left between them. Germline CDR1 reads MNHEY; CDR2 reads SVGEGT. The CDR3 spans 16 residues. The CDR3 sequence is CASSYGEGENTDTQYF. The CDR3 nucleotides read TGTGCCAGCAGTTACGGTGAAGGAGAAAACACAGATACGCAGTATTTT.